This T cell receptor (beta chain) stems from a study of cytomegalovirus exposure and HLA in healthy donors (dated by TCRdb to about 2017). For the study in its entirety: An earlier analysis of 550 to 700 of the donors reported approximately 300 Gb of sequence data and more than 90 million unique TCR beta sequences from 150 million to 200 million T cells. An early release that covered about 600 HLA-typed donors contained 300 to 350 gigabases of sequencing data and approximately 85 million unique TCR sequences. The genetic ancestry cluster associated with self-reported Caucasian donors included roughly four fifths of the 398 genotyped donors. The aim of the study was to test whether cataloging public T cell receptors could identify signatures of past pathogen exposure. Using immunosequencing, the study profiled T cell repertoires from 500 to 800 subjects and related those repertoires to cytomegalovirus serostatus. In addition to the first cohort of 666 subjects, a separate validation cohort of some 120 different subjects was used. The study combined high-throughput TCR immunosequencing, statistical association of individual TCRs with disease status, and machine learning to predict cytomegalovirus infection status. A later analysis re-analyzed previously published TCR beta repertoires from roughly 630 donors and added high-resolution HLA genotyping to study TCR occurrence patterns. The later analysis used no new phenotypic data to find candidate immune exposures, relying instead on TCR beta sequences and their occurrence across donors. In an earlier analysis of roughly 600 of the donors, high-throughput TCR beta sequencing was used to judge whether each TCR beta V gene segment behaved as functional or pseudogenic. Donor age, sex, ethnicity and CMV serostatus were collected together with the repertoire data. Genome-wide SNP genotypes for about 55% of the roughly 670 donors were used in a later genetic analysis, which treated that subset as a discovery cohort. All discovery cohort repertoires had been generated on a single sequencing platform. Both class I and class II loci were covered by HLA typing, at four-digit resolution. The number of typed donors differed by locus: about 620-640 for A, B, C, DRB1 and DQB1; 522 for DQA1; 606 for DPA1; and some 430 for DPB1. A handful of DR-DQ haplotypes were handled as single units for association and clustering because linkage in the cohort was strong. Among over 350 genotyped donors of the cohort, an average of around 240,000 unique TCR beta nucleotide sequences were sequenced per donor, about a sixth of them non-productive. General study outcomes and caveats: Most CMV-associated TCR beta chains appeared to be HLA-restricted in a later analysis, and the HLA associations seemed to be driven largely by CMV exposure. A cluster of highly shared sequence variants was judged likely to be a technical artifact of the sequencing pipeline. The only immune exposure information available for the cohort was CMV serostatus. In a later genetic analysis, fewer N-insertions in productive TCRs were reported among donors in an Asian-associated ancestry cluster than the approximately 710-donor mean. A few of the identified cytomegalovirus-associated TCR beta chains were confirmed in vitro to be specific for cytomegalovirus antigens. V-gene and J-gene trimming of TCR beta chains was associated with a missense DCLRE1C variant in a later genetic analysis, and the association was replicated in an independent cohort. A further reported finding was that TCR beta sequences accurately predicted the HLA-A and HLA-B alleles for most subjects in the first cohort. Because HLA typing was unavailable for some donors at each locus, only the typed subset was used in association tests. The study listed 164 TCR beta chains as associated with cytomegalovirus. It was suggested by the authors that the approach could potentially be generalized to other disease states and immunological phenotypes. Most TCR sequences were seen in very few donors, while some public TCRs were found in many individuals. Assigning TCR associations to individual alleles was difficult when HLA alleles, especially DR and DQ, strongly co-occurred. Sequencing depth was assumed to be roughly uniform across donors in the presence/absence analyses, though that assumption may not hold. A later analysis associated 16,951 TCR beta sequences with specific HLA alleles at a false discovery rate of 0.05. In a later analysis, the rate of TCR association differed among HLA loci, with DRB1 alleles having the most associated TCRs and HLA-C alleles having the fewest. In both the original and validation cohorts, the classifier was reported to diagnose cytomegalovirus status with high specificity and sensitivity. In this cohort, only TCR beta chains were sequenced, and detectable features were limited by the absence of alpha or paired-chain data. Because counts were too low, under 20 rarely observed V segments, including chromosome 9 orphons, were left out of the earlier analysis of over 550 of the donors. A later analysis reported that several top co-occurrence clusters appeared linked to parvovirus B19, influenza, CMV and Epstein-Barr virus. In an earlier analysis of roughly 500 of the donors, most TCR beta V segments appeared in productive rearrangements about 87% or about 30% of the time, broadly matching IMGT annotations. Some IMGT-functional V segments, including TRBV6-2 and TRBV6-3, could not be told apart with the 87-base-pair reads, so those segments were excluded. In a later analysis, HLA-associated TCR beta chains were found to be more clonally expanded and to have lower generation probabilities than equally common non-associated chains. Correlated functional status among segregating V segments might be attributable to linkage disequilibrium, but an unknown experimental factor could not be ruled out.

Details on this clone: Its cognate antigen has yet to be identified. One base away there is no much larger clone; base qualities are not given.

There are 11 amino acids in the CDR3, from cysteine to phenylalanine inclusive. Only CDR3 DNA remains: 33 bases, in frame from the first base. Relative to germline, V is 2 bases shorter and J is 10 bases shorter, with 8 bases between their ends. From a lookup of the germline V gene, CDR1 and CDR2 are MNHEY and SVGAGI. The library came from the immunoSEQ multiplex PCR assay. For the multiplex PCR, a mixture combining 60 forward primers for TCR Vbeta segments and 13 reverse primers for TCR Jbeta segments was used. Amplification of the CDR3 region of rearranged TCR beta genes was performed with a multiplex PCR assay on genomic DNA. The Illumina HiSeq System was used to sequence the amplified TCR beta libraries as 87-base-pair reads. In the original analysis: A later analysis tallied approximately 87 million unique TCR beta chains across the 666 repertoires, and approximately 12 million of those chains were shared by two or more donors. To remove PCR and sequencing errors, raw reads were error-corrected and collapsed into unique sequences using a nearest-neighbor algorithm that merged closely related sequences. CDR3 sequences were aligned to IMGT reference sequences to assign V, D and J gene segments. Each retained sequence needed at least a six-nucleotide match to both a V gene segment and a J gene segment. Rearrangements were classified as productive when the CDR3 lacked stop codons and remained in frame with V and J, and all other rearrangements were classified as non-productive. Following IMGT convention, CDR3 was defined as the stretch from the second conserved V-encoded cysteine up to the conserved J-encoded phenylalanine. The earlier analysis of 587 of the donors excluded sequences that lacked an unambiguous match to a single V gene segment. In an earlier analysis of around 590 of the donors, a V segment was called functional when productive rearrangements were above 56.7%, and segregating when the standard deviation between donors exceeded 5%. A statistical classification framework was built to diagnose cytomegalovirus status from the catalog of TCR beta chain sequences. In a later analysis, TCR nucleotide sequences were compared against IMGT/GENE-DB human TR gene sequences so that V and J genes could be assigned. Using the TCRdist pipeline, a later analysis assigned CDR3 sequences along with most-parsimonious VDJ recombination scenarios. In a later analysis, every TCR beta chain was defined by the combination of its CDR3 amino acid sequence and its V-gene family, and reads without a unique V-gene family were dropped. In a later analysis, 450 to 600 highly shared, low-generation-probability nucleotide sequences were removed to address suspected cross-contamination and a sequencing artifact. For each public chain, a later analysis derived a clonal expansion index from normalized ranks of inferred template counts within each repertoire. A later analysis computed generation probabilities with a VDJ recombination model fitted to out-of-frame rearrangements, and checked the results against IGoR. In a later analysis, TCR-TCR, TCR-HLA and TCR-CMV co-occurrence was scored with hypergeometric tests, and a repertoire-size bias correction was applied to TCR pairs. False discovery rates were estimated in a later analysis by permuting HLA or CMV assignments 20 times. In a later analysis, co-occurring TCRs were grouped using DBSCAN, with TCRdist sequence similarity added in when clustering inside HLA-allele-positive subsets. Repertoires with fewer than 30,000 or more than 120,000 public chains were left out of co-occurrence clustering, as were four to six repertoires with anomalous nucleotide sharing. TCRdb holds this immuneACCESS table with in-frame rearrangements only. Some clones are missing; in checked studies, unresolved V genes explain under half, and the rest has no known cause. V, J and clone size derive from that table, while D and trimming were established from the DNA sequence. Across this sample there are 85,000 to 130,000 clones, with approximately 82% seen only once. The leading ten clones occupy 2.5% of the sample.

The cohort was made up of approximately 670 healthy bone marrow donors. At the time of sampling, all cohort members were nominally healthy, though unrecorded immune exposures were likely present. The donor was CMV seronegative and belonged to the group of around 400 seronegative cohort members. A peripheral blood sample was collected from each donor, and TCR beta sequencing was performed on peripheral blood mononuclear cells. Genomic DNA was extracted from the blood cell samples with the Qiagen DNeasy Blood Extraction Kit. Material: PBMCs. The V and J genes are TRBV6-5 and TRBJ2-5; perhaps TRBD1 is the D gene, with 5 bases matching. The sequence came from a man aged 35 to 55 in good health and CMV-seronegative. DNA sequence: TGTGCCAGCAGTTACAATCAGGGCCAGTACTTC. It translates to CASSYNQGQYF.